This entry concerns a single T cell receptor (beta chain). This sample was included in a study of technical replicates of blood from a few donors. Sequenced by immunoSEQ multiplex PCR; TCRdb stores in-frame clones only, minus some. The sample includes around 80,000 clones, about 98% of them seen just once. The clonotype comes from a human donor in good health. What was sequenced was T cells isolated from PBMCs.

The CDR3, as DNA: TGCGCCAGCAGCTTAAGGGGGGGTGGCACTGAAGCTTTCTTT. This sequence encodes CASSLRGGGTEAFF. This chain joins TRBV5-1 and TRBJ1-1, with D tentatively TRBD1 (6 bases). From germline, CDR1 is SGHRS and CDR2 YFSETQ. CDR3 length: 14 residues. The germline V and J ends were trimmed by 2 bases and 4 bases, with 12 bases remaining between them.